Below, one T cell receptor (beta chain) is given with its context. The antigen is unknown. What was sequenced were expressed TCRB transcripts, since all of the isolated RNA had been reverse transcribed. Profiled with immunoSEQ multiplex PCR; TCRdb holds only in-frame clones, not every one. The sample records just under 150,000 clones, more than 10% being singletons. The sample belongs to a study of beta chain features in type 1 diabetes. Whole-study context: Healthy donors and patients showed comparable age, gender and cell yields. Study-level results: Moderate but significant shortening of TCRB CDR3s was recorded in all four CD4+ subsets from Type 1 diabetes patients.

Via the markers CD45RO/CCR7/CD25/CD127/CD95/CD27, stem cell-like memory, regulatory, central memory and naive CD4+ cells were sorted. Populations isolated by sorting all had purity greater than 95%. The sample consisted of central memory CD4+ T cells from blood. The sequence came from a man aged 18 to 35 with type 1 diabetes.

The CDR3 DNA reads TGCGCCAGCAGTGCTACGGGAGAGCCGGCTGGCTACACCTTC. Its translation: CASSATGEPAGYTF. The rearrangement joins TRBV10-1 to TRBJ1-2; D gene unclear. CDR1 is WNHNN and CDR2 is SYGVQD in the germline V gene (reference sequence). The CDR3 has 14 amino acids. Trimming removed 4 bases from V and 7 bases from J, with 16 bases in between.